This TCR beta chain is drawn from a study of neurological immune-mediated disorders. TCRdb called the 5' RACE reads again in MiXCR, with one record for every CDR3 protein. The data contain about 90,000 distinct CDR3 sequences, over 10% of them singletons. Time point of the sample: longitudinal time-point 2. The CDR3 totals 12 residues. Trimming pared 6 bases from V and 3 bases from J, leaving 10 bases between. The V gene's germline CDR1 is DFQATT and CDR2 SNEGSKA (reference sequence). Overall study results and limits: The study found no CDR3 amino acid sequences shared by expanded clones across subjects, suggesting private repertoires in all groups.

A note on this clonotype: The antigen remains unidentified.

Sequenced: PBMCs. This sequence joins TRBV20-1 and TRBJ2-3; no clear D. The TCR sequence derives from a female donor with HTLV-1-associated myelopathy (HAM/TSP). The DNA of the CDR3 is TGCAGTGCGGAATCCGCGACAGATACGCAGTATTTT. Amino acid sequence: CSAESATDTQYF.